The 10 T cell receptor beta chains below were found in one sample sequenced in a study of memory CD4+ T cells and cytomegalovirus serostatus. Method: immunoSEQ multiplex PCR; TCRdb's copy keeps in-frame clones and lacks some. This table has 65,000 to 95,000 clones, approximately 80% appearing once. The sort gate was single viable CD3+CD4+CD8-CD45RO+ cells for memory CD4+ T cells. The sequencing input was memory CD4+ T cells from blood. These receptors were taken from an adult in good health and CMV-seronegative.

The chain links TRBV28 to TRBJ2-4; D is possibly TRBD1 or TRBD2 (5 bases each). CDR1 and CDR2 from the germline V gene are MDHEN and SYDVKM. Trimming removed 6 bases at V and 1 base at J, with 13 bases between. This CDR3 spans 15 amino acids. The CDR3 DNA is TGTGCCAGCAGCCGGGACGGGCAGGCCAAAAACATTCAGTACTTC. This codes for CASSRDGQAKNIQYF.

The genes are TRBV5-6 and TRBJ2-6, with D perhaps given as TRBD1 or TRBD2 (5 bases each). The V end lost 4 bases, the J end lost 4 bases, and 21 bases lay between the germline ends. The CDR3 extends over 18 amino acids. The germline V gene has CDR1 SGHDT and CDR2 YYEEEE. The CDR3 DNA reads TGTGCCAGCAGCCCCACCGGGACCACTTTCGGGGGGGCCAACGTCCTGACTTTC. Encoded protein: CASSPTGTTFGGANVLTF.

This clone turned up a few times. J is TRBJ2-7 and V is TRBV13, with TRBD1 identical over 7 bases. V was pared by 4 bases and J by 5 bases, with 11 bases of the junction left unmatched. The CDR3 totals 15 residues. Germline CDR1 and CDR2: PRHDT and FYEKMQ (reference sequence). Written as DNA, the CDR3 is TGTGCCAGCAGCTCCTACCGCGACAGGGACCACGAGCAGTACTTC. Its protein product is CASSSYRDRDHEQYF.

J is TRBJ1-1 and V is TRBV7-2; D is ambiguous. CDR1 is SGHTA and CDR2 is FQGNSA in the germline V gene. This CDR3 comprises 17 residues. V shed 1 base and J shed 3 bases, with 18 bases lying between them. Here the CDR3 reads CASSLGEGYTLDTEAFF. Written as DNA, the CDR3 is TGTGCCAGCAGCTTAGGAGAGGGATACACTTTGGACACTGAAGCTTTCTTT.

This clone was seen more than once but under ten times. The rearrangement links TRBV9 to TRBJ1-3; D is ambiguous. This CDR3 is 13 amino acids long. The germline V gene encodes CDR1 SGDLS and CDR2 YYNGEE. The V end was cut by 3 bases, the J end by 4 bases, with 8 bases between. The CDR3 here is CASSAGGGNTIYF. The CDR3 DNA reads as TGTGCCAGCAGCGCCGGCGGCGGAAACACCATATATTTT.

The rearrangement joins TRBV6-1 to TRBJ1-4; 7 bases line up with TRBD1. The germline CDR1 and CDR2 sequences are MNHNS and SASEGT. The CDR3 contains 13 residues. V was clipped by 7 bases and J by 5 bases; unmatched bases: 4. The CDR3 sequence is CASTLTGNEKLFF. The CDR3, as DNA: TGTGCCAGCACCCTGACAGGGAATGAAAAACTGTTTTTT.

This chain joins TRBV6-1 and TRBJ2-6; D might be TRBD2 (5 bases). The CDR3 consists of 17 residues. Deletions cut 2 bases from V and 4 bases from J, with 15 bases between. Germline assignment: CDR1 MNHNS and CDR2 SASEGT. CDR3 amino acids: CASSESAAAGGANVLTF. As DNA, the CDR3 is TGTGCCAGCAGTGAATCAGCAGCGGCAGGCGGGGCCAACGTCCTGACTTTC.

This chain uses TRBV4-1 with TRBJ2-7; TRBD2 is a possible D gene (7 bases). CDR1 and CDR2 (germline): MGHRA, YSYEKL. V was shortened by 0 bases and J by 5 bases, with 11 bases between the two germline ends. This CDR3 has 14 amino acids. This CDR3 reads CASSQDGGRDEQYF. The DNA for the CDR3 is TGCGCCAGCAGCCAAGACGGGGGGCGCGACGAGCAGTACTTC.

This clone has just one count. J is TRBJ2-3 and V is TRBV2; 12 bases line up with TRBD2. There are 18 residues in the CDR3. Germline V gene lookup returns CDR1 SNHLY and CDR2 FYNNEI. The V segment lost 5 bases and the J segment 0 bases; nucleotides outside the gene matches: 9. CDR3 protein: CASSRTLLAGGSTDTQYF. DNA for the CDR3: TGTGCCAGCAGTCGAACGCTTCTAGCGGGGGGGAGCACAGATACGCAGTATTTT.

This clone was detected once. V gene TRBV6-5 combines with J gene TRBJ1-5; TRBD1 is a possible D gene (6 bases). With 6 bases removed from V and 2 bases from J, the gap between germline ends came to 14 bases. Germline CDR1 MNHEY, CDR2 SVGAGI. CDR3 length: 15 amino acids. The CDR3 region is CASRRDNFGNQPQHF. The CDR3 DNA follows: TGTGCCAGCAGGAGGGACAACTTCGGCAATCAGCCCCAGCATTTT.